These T cell receptor beta chains were read from a single sample in a study of T cell changes during pregnancy in multiple sclerosis. Method: immunoSEQ multiplex PCR; TCRdb's copy keeps in-frame clones and lacks some. The sample carries around 80,000 clones, approximately 90% recorded once. The input for sequencing was peripheral blood, taken before pregnancy. These receptors all come from a female donor with multiple sclerosis, enrolled in a pregnancy study. The CDR3 runs from the conserved cysteine through the conserved F or W. D genes are given only for firm matches. Size values are once, few and many counts, or a class for expanded clones, and some rows have none.

>TRBV25-1|NA|NA|TRBJ1-2
CASTGQNYGYTF
TGTGCCAGCACGGGACAAAACTATGGCTACACCTTC
>TRBV28|NA|NA|TRBJ2-7
CASRTAYLEQYF
TGTGCCAGCAGAACAGCCTACCTTGAGCAGTACTTC
>TRBV20-1|NA|NA|TRBJ2-1
CSAIARNEQFF
TGCAGTGCTATTGCCCGGAATGAGCAGTTCTTC
>TRBV19|NA|NA|TRBJ2-7
CASSIRGSPYEQYF
TGTGCCAGTAGTATAAGAGGGAGTCCCTACGAGCAGTACTTC
>TRBV28|NA|TRBD1|TRBJ1-1
CASSLPPQGRFVNTEAFF
TGTGCCAGCAGTTTACCCCCACAGGGGCGGTTCGTGAACACTGAAGCTTTCTTT
>TRBV7-9|NA|NA|TRBJ2-7
CASSLAGRPYEQYF
TGTGCCAGCAGCTTAGCGGGCCGACCCTACGAGCAGTACTTC
>TRBV9|NA|NA|TRBJ1-1
CASSATALNTEAFF
TGTGCCAGCAGCGCGACAGCCCTAAACACTGAAGCTTTCTTT
>TRBV28|NA|TRBD2|TRBJ2-3
CASTLGAGVSTDTQYF
TGTGCCAGCACCCTAGGAGCGGGAGTGAGCACAGATACGCAGTATTTT
>TRBV5-6|NA|NA|TRBJ1-5
CASSLFQTGANQPQHF
TGTGCCAGCAGCTTATTTCAGACAGGTGCCAATCAGCCCCAGCATTTT
>TRBV7-9|NA|TRBD1|TRBJ2-5
CASSWPGQGETQYF
TGTGCCAGCAGCTGGCCGGGACAGGGAGAGACCCAGTACTTC
>TRBV5-1|NA|TRBD2|TRBJ2-7
CASSLSSGRGVYEQYF
TGCGCCAGCAGCTTGTCGAGCGGGAGAGGGGTCTACGAGCAGTACTTC
>TRBV27|once|NA|TRBJ1-5
CASSPLTQKGVKPQHF
TGTGCCAGCAGTCCACTAACACAAAAGGGGGTTAAGCCCCAGCATTTT
>TRBV29-1|NA|TRBD2|TRBJ2-7
CSVLLAGGHSYEQYF
TGCAGCGTCTTACTAGCGGGAGGCCACTCCTACGAGCAGTACTTC
>TRBV6-6|once|NA|TRBJ2-1
CASRRGGFGNEQFF
TGTGCCAGCAGGAGGGGGGGCTTCGGGAATGAGCAGTTCTTC
>TRBV5-1|NA|NA|TRBJ2-1
CASSPGGARTSYNEQFF
TGCGCCAGCAGCCCGGGCGGGGCAAGGACCTCCTACAATGAGCAGTTCTTC
>TRBV5-4|NA|NA|TRBJ2-5
CASSSRAGETQYF
TGTGCCAGCAGCTCCAGGGCTGGGGAGACCCAGTACTTC
>TRBV5-4|NA|NA|TRBJ1-1
CASSLGRSAFF
TGTGCCAGCAGCTTGGGGAGGAGCGCTTTCTTT
>TRBV2|once|TRBD1|TRBJ2-2
CASRMDRRNTGELFF
TGTGCCAGCAGAATGGACAGGCGAAACACCGGGGAGCTGTTTTTT
>TRBV28|NA|TRBD1|TRBJ1-1
CASSLSGQGGAEAFF
TGTGCCAGCAGTTTATCAGGACAGGGAGGCGCTGAAGCTTTCTTT
>TRBV30|many|NA|TRBJ2-7
CAWSRGTLGQYF
TGTGCCTGGAGTAGAGGGACTCTGGGGCAGTACTTC
>TRBV6-6|NA|NA|TRBJ2-1
CASSYSSGDNEQFF
TGTGCCAGCAGTTACTCGTCAGGGGATAATGAGCAGTTCTTC
>TRBV29-1|once|TRBD1|TRBJ2-5
CSVGGPTGAGQETQYF
TGCAGCGTTGGGGGCCCAACAGGGGCAGGGCAAGAGACCCAGTACTTC
>TRBV11-2|NA|NA|TRBJ2-7
CASSYPDEVDEQYF
TGTGCCAGCAGCTACCCCGATGAAGTAGACGAGCAGTACTTC
>TRBV29-1|NA|TRBD2|TRBJ2-7
CSVGLAGSYEQYF
TGCAGCGTCGGACTAGCGGGTTCATACGAGCAGTACTTC
>TRBV6-5|NA|NA|TRBJ2-3
CASSSAIEPDTQYF
TGTGCCAGCAGCTCCGCCATAGAGCCCGATACGCAGTATTTT
>TRBV6-1|NA|TRBD2|TRBJ2-1
CASSELAGSYNEQFF
TGTGCCAGCAGTGAGCTAGCGGGCTCCTACAATGAGCAGTTCTTC
>TRBV19|NA|NA|TRBJ2-1
CASSIPQGSSYNEQFF
TGTGCCAGTAGTATTCCCCAGGGTAGCTCCTACAATGAGCAGTTCTTC
>TRBV6-6|NA|TRBD2|TRBJ2-1
CASSPGLGSYNEQFF
TGTGCCAGCAGTCCGGGACTAGGGTCCTACAATGAGCAGTTCTTC
>TRBV19|NA|NA|TRBJ1-2
CASSIILDGNYGYTF
TGTGCCAGTAGTATCATCCTTGACGGGAACTATGGCTACACCTTC
>TRBV19|NA|NA|TRBJ2-7
CASSIGPFNYEQYF
TGTGCCAGTAGTATTGGCCCCTTCAACTACGAGCAGTACTTC
>TRBV5-8|once|NA|TRBJ1-2
CASSFVRSNRLMGGYGYTF
TGTGCCAGCAGCTTCGTAAGGTCTAACCGCCTGATGGGAGGATATGGCTACACCTTC
>TRBV4-1|once|NA|TRBJ1-1
CASSQEEVETEAFF
TGCGCCAGCAGCCAAGAAGAAGTGGAGACTGAAGCTTTCTTT
>TRBV7-3|NA|TRBD2|TRBJ2-3
CASSFLGGPVRTDTQYF
TGTGCCAGCAGCTTTCTGGGAGGGCCCGTGCGCACAGATACGCAGTATTTT
>TRBV2|NA|TRBD1|TRBJ1-6
CASGDRGRSPLHF
TGTGCCAGCGGGGACAGGGGGCGTTCACCCCTCCACTTT
>TRBV7-3|NA|NA|TRBJ1-3
CASSLTTGNTIYF
TGTGCCAGCAGCTTAACTACTGGAAACACCATATATTTT
>TRBV28|NA|TRBD2|TRBJ2-2
CASRVLAGGVSTGELFF
TGTGCCAGCAGGGTCCTAGCGGGAGGGGTGAGCACCGGGGAGCTGTTTTTT
>TRBV7-8|NA|NA|TRBJ2-7
CASSLKLAEYEQYF
TGTGCCAGCAGCTTGAAACTAGCAGAATACGAGCAGTACTTC
>TRBV13|NA|NA|TRBJ2-5
CASSPERSETQYF
TGTGCCAGCAGCCCGGAGAGGTCGGAGACCCAGTACTTC
>TRBV9|NA|NA|TRBJ2-5
CASSVGGAEGRETQYF
TGTGCCAGCAGCGTAGGTGGGGCGGAAGGTAGAGAGACCCAGTACTTC
>TRBV4-1|NA|TRBD2|TRBJ2-7
CASSQEPSGSSYEQYF
TGCGCCAGCAGCCAGGAGCCTAGCGGCAGCTCCTACGAGCAGTACTTC
>TRBV29-1|NA|TRBD1|TRBJ2-1
CSVDRGTGYNRGYNEQFF
TGCAGCGTTGACAGGGGGACGGGTTACAACCGGGGCTACAATGAGCAGTTCTTC
>TRBV29-1|NA|TRBD2|TRBJ2-1
CSVEISLAESYNEQFF
TGCAGCGTTGAAATATCCCTAGCGGAGTCCTACAATGAGCAGTTCTTC
>TRBV27|NA|TRBD1|TRBJ1-4
CASSFPGQDATNEKLFF
TGTGCCAGCAGTTTTCCAGGACAGGATGCAACTAATGAAAAACTGTTTTTT
>TRBV7-9|few|TRBD2|TRBJ2-1
CASRPPGLAINEQFF
TGTGCCAGCAGACCGCCGGGACTAGCGATCAATGAGCAGTTCTTC
>TRBV30|once|TRBD1|TRBJ2-7
CACTGAGSYEQYF
TGTGCCTGTACAGGGGCCGGTTCCTACGAGCAGTACTTC
>TRBV6-1|NA|TRBD1|TRBJ2-7
CASSEDGTGGFGREQYF
TGTGCCAGCAGTGAAGACGGGACAGGGGGCTTCGGGAGGGAGCAGTACTTC
>TRBV30|NA|NA|TRBJ2-2
CAWSSGTHPGELFF
TGTGCCTGGAGCTCCGGGACTCACCCGGGGGAGCTGTTTTTT
>TRBV28|NA|NA|TRBJ1-2
CASNQAGGYTF
TGTGCCAGCAATCAGGCAGGGGGCTACACCTTC
>TRBV30|NA|TRBD2|TRBJ2-5
CAWSVGGRETQYF
TGTGCCTGGAGTGTTGGCGGGAGAGAGACCCAGTACTTC
>TRBV30|NA|NA|TRBJ1-4
CAWRNRDELFF
TGTGCCTGGAGAAACAGGGACGAACTGTTTTTT